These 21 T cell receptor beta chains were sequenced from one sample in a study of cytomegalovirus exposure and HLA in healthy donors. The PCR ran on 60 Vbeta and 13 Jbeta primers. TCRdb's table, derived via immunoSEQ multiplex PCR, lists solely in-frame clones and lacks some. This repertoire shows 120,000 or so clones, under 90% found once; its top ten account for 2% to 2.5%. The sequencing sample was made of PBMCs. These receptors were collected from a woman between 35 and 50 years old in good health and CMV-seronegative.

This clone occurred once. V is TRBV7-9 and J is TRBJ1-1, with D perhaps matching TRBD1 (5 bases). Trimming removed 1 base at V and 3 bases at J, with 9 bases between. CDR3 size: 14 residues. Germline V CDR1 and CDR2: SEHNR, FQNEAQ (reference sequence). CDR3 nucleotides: TGTGCCAGCAGCTTAGACGGGGGGTACACTGAAGCTTTCTTT. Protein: CASSLDGGYTEAFF.

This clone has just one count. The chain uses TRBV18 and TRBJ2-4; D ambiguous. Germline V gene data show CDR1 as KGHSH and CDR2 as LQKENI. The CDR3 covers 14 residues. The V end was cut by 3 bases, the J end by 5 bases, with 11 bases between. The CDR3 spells CASSPTETENIQYF. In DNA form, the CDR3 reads TGTGCCAGCTCACCCACCGAGACTGAAAACATTCAGTACTTC.

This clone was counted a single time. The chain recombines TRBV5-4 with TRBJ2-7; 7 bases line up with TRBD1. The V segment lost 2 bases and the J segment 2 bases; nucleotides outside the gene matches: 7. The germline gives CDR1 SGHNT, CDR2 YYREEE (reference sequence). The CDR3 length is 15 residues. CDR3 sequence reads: CASSLRGQSTYEQYF. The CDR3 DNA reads TGTGCCAGCAGCTTAAGGGGACAGTCCACCTACGAGCAGTACTTC. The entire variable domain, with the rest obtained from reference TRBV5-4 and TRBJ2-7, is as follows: ETGVTQSPTHLIKTRGQQVTLRCSSQSGHNTVSWYQQALGQGPQFIFQYYREEENGRGNFPPRFSGLQFPNYSSELNVNALELDDSALYLCASSLRGQSTYEQYFGPGTRLTVT.

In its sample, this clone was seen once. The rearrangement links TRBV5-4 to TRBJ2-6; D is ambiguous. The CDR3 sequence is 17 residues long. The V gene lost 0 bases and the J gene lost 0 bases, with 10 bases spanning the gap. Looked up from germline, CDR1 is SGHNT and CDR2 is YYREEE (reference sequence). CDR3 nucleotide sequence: TGTGCCAGCAGCTTGGCCTATGACTCCTCTGGGGCCAACGTCCTGACTTTC. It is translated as CASSLAYDSSGANVLTF. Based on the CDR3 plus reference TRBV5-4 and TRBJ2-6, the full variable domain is ETGVTQSPTHLIKTRGQQVTLRCSSQSGHNTVSWYQQALGQGPQFIFQYYREEENGRGNFPPRFSGLQFPNYSSELNVNALELDDSALYLCASSLAYDSSGANVLTFGAGSRLTVL.

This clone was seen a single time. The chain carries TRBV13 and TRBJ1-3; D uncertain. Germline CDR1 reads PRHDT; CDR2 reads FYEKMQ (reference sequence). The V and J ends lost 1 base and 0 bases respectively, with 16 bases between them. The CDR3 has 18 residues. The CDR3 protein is CASSLARRQALSGNTIYF. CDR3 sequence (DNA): TGTGCCAGCAGCTTAGCGAGAAGGCAGGCTCTCTCTGGAAACACCATATATTTT.

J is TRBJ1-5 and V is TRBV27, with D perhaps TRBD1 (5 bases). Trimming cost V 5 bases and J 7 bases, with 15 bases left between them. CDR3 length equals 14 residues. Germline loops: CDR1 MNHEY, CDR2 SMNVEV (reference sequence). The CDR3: CASSPGGGSQPQHF. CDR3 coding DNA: TGTGCCAGCAGTCCTGGGGGGGGTAGCCAGCCCCAGCATTTT.

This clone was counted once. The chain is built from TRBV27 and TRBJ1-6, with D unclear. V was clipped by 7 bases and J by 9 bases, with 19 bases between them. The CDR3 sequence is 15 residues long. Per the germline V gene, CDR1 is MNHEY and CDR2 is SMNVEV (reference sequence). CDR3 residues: CASTINQIPGSPLHF. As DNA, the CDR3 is TGTGCCAGCACCATTAACCAGATCCCAGGTTCACCCCTCCACTTT.

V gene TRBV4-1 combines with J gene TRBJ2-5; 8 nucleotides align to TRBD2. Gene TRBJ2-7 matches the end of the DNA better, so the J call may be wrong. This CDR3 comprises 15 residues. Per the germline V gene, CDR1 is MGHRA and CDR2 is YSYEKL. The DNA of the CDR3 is TGCGCCAGCAGCCACTTGGTCACTAGCGGCTACGAGCAGTACTTC. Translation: CASSHLVTSGYEQYF.

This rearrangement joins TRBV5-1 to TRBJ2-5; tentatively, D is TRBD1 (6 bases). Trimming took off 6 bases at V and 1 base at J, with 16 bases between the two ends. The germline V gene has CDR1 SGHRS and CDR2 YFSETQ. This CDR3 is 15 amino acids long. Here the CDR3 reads CASTLVTGLQETQYF. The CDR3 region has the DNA TGCGCCAGCACCCTCGTGACAGGACTCCAAGAGACCCAGTACTTC.

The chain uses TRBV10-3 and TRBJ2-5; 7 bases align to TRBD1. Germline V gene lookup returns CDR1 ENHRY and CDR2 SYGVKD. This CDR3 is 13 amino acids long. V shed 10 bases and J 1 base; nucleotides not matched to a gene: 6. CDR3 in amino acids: CATEQGVQETQYF. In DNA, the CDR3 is TGTGCCACCGAGCAGGGGGTCCAAGAGACCCAGTACTTC.

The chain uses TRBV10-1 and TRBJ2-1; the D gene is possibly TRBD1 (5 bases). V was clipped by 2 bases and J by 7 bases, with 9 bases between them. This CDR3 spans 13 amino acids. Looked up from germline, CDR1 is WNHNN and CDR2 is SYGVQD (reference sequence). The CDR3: CASSEGALNEQFF. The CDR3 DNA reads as TGCGCCAGCAGTGAGGGGGCTCTGAATGAGCAGTTCTTC.

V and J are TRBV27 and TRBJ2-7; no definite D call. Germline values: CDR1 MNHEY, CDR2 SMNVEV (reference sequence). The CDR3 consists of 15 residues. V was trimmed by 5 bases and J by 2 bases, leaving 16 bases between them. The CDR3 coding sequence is TGTGCCAGCAGTGCCCCCACTGTCCCCCCCTACGAGCAGTACTTC. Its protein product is CASSAPTVPPYEQYF.

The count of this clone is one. CDR3 in DNA: TGTGCCAGCTCAACCTCAGGTGGAGGCGAGCAGTACTTC. Its protein product is CASSTSGGGEQYF. The chain carries TRBV18 and TRBJ2-7, with D possibly TRBD2 on 5 matching bases. Germline V gives CDR1 KGHSH, CDR2 LQKENI. This CDR3 region has 13 residues. V lost 5 bases, J lost 6 bases, and 14 bases lay in between.

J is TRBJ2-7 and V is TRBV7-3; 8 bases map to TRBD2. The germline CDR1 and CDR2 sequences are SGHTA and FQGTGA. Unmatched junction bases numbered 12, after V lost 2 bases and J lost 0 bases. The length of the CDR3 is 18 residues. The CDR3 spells CASSLWGVAGRNSYEQYF. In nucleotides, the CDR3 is TGTGCCAGCAGCTTATGGGGGGTAGCGGGACGGAACTCCTACGAGCAGTACTTC.

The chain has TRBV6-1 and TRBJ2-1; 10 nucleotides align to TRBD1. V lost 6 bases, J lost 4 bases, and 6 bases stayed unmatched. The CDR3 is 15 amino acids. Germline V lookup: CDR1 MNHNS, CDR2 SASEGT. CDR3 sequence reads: CASRTGTGAYNEQFF. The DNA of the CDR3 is TGTGCCAGCAGAACCGGGACAGGGGCGTACAATGAGCAGTTCTTC.

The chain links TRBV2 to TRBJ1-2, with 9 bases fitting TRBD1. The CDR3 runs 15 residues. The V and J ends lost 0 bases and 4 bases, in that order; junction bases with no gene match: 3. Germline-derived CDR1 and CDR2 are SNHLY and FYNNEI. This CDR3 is CASSEARTGVYGYTF. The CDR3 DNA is TGTGCCAGCAGTGAAGCGCGGACAGGGGTCTATGGCTACACCTTC.

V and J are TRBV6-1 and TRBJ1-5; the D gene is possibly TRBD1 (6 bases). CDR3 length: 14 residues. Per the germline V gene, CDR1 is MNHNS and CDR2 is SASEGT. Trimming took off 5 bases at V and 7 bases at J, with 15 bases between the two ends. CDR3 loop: CASSLTGLKQPQHF. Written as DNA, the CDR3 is TGTGCCAGCAGTTTAACAGGGCTAAAACAGCCCCAGCATTTT.

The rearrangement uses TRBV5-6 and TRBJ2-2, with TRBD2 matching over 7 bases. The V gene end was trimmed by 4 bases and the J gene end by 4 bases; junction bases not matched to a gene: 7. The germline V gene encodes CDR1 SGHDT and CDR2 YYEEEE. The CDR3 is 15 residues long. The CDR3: CASSPDGRVTGELFF. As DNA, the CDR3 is TGTGCCAGCAGCCCCGATGGGAGGGTCACCGGGGAGCTGTTTTTT.

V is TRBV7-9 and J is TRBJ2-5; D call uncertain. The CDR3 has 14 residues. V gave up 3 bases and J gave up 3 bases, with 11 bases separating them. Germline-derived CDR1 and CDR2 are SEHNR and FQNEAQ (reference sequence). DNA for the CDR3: TGTGCCAGCAGCTTTGGCAGTCCAAAAGAGACCCAGTACTTC. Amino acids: CASSFGSPKETQYF.

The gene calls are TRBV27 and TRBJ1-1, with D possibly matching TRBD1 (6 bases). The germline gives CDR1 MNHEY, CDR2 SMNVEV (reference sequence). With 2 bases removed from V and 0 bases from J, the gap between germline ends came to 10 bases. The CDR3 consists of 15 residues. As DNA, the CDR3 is TGTGCCAGCAGTTTAAAGAGGGGGATGAACACTGAAGCTTTCTTT. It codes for CASSLKRGMNTEAFF.

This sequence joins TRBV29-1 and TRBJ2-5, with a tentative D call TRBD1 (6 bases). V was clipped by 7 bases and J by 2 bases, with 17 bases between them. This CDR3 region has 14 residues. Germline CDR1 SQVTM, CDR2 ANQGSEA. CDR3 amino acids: CSAALLQGQETQYF. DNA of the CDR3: TGCAGCGCCGCACTCTTACAGGGACAAGAGACCCAGTACTTC.